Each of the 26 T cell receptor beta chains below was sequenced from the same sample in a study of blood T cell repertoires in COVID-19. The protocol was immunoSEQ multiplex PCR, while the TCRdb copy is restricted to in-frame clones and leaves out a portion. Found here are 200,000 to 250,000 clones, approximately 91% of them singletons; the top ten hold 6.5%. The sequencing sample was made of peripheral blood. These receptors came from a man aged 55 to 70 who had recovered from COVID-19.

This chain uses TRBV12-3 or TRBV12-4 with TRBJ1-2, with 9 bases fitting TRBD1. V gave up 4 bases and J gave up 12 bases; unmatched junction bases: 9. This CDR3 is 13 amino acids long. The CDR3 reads CASSSRDRGLDTF. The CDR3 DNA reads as TGTGCCAGCAGTTCCCGTGACAGGGGGTTAGACACCTTC.

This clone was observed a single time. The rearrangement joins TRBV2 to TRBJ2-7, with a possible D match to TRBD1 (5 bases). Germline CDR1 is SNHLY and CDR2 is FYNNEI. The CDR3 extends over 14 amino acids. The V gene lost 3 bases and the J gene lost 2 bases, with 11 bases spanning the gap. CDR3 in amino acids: CASSDPGSTYEQYF. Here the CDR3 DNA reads TGTGCCAGCAGTGACCCAGGGTCCACCTACGAGCAGTACTTC.

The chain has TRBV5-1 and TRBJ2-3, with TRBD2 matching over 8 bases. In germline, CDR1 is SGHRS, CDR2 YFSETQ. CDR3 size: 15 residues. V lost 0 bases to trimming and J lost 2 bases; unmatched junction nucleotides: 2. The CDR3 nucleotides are TGCGCCAGCAGCTTGGTAGCGGGAAACACAGATACGCAGTATTTT. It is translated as CASSLVAGNTDTQYF.

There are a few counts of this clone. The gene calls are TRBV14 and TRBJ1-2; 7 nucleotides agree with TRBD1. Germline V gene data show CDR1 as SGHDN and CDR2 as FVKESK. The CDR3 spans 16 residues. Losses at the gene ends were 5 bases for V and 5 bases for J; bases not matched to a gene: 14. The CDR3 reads CASSATGALGVYGYTF. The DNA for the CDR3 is TGTGCCAGCAGCGCTACAGGGGCGTTGGGGGTGTATGGCTACACCTTC.

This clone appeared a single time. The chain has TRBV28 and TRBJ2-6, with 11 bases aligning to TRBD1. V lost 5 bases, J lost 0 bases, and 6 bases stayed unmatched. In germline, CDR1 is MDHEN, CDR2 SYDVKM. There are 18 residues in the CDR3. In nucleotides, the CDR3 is TGTGCCAGCAGTGATTGGACAGGGGGCATCTCTGGGGCCAACGTCCTGACTTTC. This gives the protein CASSDWTGGISGANVLTF.

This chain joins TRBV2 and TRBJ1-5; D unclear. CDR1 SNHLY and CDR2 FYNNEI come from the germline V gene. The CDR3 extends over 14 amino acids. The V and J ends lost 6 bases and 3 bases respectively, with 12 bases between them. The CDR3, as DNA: TGTGCCAGCAGCGAGGACTTATCCAATCAGCCCCAGCATTTT. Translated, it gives CASSEDLSNQPQHF.

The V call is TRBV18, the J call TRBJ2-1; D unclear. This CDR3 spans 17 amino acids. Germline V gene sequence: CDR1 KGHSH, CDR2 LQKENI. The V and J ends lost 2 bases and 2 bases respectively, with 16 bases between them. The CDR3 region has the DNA TGTGCCAGCTCACCAGGAGCCTTAGATCGCGCCTACAATGAGCAGTTCTTC. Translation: CASSPGALDRAYNEQFF.

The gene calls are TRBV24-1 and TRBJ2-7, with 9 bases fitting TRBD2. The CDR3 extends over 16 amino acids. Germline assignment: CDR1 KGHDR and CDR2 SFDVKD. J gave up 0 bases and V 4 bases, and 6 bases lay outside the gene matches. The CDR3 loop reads CATSDPRLADSYEQYF. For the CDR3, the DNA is TGTGCCACCAGTGACCCGCGACTAGCGGACTCCTACGAGCAGTACTTC.

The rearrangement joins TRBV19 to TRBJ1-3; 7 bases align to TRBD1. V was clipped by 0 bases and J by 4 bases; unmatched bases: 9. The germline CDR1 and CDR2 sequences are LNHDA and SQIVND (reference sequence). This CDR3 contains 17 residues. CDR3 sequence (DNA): TGTGCCAGTAGTATAGACCCCGCCGGGACAGCAGGAAACACCATATATTTT. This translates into CASSIDPAGTAGNTIYF. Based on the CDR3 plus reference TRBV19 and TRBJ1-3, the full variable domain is DGGITQSPKYLFRKEGQNVTLSCEQNLNHDAMYWYRQDPGQGLRLIYYSQIVNDFQKGDIAEGYSVSREKKESFPLTVTSAQKNPTAFYLCASSIDPAGTAGNTIYFGEGSWLTVV.

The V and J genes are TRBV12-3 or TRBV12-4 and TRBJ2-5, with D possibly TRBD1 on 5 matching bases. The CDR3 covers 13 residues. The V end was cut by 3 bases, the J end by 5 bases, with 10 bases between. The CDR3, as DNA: TGTGCCAGCAGTTTCGTAGGGGTGGAGACCCAGTACTTC. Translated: CASSFVGVETQYF.

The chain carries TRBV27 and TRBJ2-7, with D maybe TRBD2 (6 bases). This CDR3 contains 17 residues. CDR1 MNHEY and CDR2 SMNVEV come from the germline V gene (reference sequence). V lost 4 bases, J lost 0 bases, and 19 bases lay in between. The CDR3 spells CASSSRPPSVSSYEQYF. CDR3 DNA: TGTGCCAGCAGTTCACGACCCCCTAGCGTGAGCTCCTACGAGCAGTACTTC.

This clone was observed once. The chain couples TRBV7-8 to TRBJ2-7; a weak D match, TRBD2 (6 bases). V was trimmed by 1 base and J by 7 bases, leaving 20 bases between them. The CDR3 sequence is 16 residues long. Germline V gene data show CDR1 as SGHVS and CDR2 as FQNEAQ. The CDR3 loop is CASSLGDWGVVREQYF. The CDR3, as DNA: TGTGCCAGCAGCTTAGGGGATTGGGGGGTAGTGAGAGAGCAGTACTTC.

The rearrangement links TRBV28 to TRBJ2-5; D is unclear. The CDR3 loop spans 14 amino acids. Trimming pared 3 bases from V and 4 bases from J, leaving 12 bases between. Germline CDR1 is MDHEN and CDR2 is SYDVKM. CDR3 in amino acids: CASSFPGLRETQYF. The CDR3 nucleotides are TGTGCCAGCAGTTTTCCCGGGTTGCGAGAGACCCAGTACTTC.

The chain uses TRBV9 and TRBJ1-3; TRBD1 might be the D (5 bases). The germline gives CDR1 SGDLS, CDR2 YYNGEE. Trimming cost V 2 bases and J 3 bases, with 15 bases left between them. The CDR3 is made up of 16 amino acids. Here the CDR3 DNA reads TGTGCCAGCAGCGTGGATCGCCCGGGGGGTGGAAACACCATATATTTT. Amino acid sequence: CASSVDRPGGGNTIYF. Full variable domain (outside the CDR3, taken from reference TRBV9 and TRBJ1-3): DSGVTQTPKHLITATGQRVTLRCSPRSGDLSVYWYQQSLDQGLQFLIQYYNGEERAKGNILERFSAQQFPDLHSELNLSSLELGDSALYFCASSVDRPGGGNTIYFGEGSWLTVV.

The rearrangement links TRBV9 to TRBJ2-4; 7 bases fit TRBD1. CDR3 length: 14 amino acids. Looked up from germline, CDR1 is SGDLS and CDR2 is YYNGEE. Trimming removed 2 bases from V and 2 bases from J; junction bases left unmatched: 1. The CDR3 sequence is CASSVTGSKNIQYF. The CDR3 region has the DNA TGTGCCAGCAGCGTGACAGGGTCCAAAAACATTCAGTACTTC.

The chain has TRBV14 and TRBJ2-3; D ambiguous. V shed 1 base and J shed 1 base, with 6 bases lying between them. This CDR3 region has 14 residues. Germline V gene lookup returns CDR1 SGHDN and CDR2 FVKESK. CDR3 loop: CASSQARGTDTQYF. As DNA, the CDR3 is TGTGCCAGCAGCCAAGCCCGGGGCACAGATACGCAGTATTTT.

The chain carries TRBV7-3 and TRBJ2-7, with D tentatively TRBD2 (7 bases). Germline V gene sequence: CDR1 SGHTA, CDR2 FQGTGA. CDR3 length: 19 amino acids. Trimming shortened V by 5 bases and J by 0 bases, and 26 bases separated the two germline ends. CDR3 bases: TGTGCCAGCAGCCCCCAGGGGATCATAGCAAAGCGGGGCTCCTACGAGCAGTACTTC. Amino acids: CASSPQGIIAKRGSYEQYF.

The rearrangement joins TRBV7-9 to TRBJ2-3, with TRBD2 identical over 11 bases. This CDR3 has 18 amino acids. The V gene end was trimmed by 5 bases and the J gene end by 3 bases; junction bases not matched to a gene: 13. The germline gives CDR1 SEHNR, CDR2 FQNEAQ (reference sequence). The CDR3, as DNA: TGTGCCAGCAGCCCCCTAGCGGGGGGCACTCAACCAACAGATACGCAGTATTTT. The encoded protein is CASSPLAGGTQPTDTQYF.

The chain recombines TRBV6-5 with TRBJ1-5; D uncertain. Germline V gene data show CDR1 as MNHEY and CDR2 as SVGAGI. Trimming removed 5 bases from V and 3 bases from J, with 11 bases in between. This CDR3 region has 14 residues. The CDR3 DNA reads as TGTGCCAGCAGTCTATCGAGCCCCAATCAGCCCCAGCATTTT. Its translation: CASSLSSPNQPQHF.

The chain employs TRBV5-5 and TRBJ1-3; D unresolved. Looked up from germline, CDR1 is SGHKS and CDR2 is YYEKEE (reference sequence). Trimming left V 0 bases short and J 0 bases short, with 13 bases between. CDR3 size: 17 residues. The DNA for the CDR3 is TGTGCCAGCAGCTTGGTGGTACAGTTCCCCTCTGGAAACACCATATATTTT. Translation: CASSLVVQFPSGNTIYF.

The CDR3, as DNA: TGTGCCACCAGCATCGGTAGGGCGAGGGCTGAAGCTTTCTTT. Translation gives CATSIGRARAEAFF. The chain couples TRBV15 to TRBJ1-1; D unresolved. Germline V gives CDR1 LNHNV, CDR2 YYDKDF (reference sequence). Trimming removed 4 bases from V and 6 bases from J, with 15 bases in between. CDR3 length equals 14 residues. Full variable domain (outside the CDR3, taken from reference TRBV15 and TRBJ1-1): DAMVIQNPRYQVTQFGKPVTLSCSQTLNHNVMYWYQQKSSQAPKLLFHYYDKDFNNEADTPDNFQSRRPNTSFCFLDIRSPGLGDTAMYLCATSIGRARAEAFFGQGTRLTVV.

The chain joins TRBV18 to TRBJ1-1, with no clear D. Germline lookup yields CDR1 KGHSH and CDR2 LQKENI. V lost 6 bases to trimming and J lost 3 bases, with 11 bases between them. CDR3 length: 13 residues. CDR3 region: CASSPLQDTEAFF. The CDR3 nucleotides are TGTGCCAGCTCTCCTCTCCAGGACACTGAAGCTTTCTTT.

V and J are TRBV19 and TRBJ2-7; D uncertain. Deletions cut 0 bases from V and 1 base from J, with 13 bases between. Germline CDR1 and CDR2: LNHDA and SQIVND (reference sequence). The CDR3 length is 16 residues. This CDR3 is CASSIDLGSDSYEQYF. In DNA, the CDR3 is TGTGCCAGTAGTATAGATCTGGGCAGTGATTCCTACGAGCAGTACTTC.

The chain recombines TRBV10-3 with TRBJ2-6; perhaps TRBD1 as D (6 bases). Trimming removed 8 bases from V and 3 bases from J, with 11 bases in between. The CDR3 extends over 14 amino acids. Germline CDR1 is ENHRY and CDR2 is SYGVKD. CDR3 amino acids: CAIGGFDGANVLTF. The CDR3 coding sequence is TGTGCCATCGGGGGCTTTGATGGGGCCAACGTCCTGACTTTC.

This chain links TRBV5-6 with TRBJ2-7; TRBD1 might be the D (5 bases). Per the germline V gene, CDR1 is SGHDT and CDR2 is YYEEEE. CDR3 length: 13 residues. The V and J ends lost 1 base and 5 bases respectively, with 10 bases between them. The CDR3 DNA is TGTGCCAGCAGCTTGAAGGGGCCCGACGAGCAGTACTTC. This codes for CASSLKGPDEQYF. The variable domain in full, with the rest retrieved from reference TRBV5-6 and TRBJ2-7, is DAGVTQSPTHLIKTRGQQVTLRCSPKSGHDTVSWYQQALGQGPQFIFQYYEEEERQRGNFPDRFSGHQFPNYSSELNVNALLLGDSALYLCASSLKGPDEQYFGPGTRLTVT.

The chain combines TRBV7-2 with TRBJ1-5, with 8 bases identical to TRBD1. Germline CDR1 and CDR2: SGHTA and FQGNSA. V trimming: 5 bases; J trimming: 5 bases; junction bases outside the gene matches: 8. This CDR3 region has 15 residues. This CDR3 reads CASSLRQGSYQPQHF. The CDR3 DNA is TGTGCCAGCAGCCTAAGACAGGGGAGCTATCAGCCCCAGCATTTT.